Listed below are T cell receptor beta chains from one sample, sequenced in a study of blood T cells in healthy people across ages. TCRdb called the 5' RACE reads again in MiXCR, with one record for every CDR3 protein. Of 1.5 million to 2 million distinct CDR3 sequences in the sample, 35% to 50% were seen once. The source material was blood. These TCRs come from a human donor in good health. The CDR3 runs from the conserved cysteine through the conserved F or W. The order of the fields is J gene, clone size, V gene, D gene, CDR3 DNA, CDR3 protein. A D gene is named only where the DNA matches it firmly. Some rows have no size entry. The others give once, few or many, or a class for an expanded clone.

TRBJ1-1 . TRBV4-3 . TGCGCCAGCAGCCAAGACGACACAGGGTGGGGGTTTAACACCGAAGCTTTCTTT CASSQDDTGWGFNTEAFF
TRBJ2-1 . TRBV7-2 . TGTGCCAGCACCCTAGGGGAGATCTCGAGGGAGCAGTTCTTC CASTLGEISREQFF
TRBJ2-3 . TRBV20-1 TRBD2 TGCAGTGCACCTCGCACTAGCGGGGGGGCAGATACGCAGTATTTT CSAPRTSGGADTQYF
TRBJ2-4 . TRBV4-2 . TGTGCCAGCAGCCAAGAAGGGGACGACGAAAACATTCAGTACTTC CASSQEGDDENIQYF
TRBJ2-7 many TRBV5-1 . TGCGCCAGCAGCCCCGGGACCAAGCAGTACTTC CASSPGTKQYF
TRBJ2-7 . TRBV10-3 TRBD1 TGTGCCGTCAGTGAGTCCGACAGGGACGGATCCTACGAGCAGTACTTC CAVSESDRDGSYEQYF
TRBJ1-5 . TRBV20-1 . TGCAGTGCTAGAAGCCCTAGATGGGGCGACAATCAGCCCCAGCATTTT CSARSPRWGDNQPQHF
TRBJ2-3 few TRBV7-2 . TGTGCCAGCAGCTTAGAAACGGACTCTGATACGCAGTATTTT CASSLETDSDTQYF
TRBJ1-2 . TRBV7-2 . TGTGCCAGCAGCTTAGACGGCGGCAGGAGCTATGGCTACACCTTC CASSLDGGRSYGYTF
TRBJ2-5 . TRBV12-3/TRBV12-4 TRBD1 TGTGCCAGCAGACCTTCCCCGGGACAGGCTCAAGAGACCCAGTACTTC CASRPSPGQAQETQYF
TRBJ1-2 few TRBV5-1 . TGCGCCAGCAGCTTATCAAAGTCCTCCGGCTACACCTTC CASSLSKSSGYTF
TRBJ1-1 . TRBV14 . TGTGCCAGCAGCCAGTCCAACCGGGCTGAAGCTTTCTTT CASSQSNRAEAFF
TRBJ2-5 . TRBV28 . TGTGCCAGCACCCCCGGGCACAAGATCTCCTACAAGCAGTACTTC CASTPGHKISYKQYF
TRBJ2-7 . TRBV20-1 TRBD1 TGCAGTGCTAGGGCCGGGACAGACTACGAGCAGTACTTC CSARAGTDYEQYF
TRBJ2-7 . TRBV10-3 TRBD2 TGTGCCATCAGTGACGAGCGGGGGGACTACGAGCAGTACTTC CAISDERGDYEQYF
TRBJ2-7 . TRBV7-6 TRBD1 TGTGCCAGCAGCCGAGGTGGTTTTGGGACAGGGCAATACGAGCAGTACTTC CASSRGGFGTGQYEQYF
TRBJ2-5 . TRBV10-3 . TGTGCCATCAGTCAAAAGGGTATGGAGTACCAAGAGACCCAGTACTTC CAISQKGMEYQETQYF
TRBJ2-3 . TRBV29-1 TRBD2 TGCAGCGTTGAGAGGCGGGGGGGCCTCCCGACTATCCCAGATACGCAGTATTTT CSVERRGGLPTIPDTQYF
TRBJ2-3 . TRBV4-2 . TGTGCCAGCAGCCAAGAGAGACTAGTCCTGGGCACAGATACGCAGTATTTT CASSQERLVLGTDTQYF
TRBJ2-4 . TRBV6-2/TRBV6-3 . TGTGCCAGCAGTTACTCCCTGGACAGCCCAAGGGGGATTCAGTACTTC CASSYSLDSPRGIQYF
TRBJ2-7 . TRBV3-1 . TGTGCCGGCAGCCAAGGTCAACTGAGCGAGCAGTACTTC CAGSQGQLSEQYF
TRBJ2-6 . TRBV7-2 . TGTGCCAGCAGCTTAGCGCGCTACTCTGGGGCCAACGTCCTGACTTTC CASSLARYSGANVLTF
TRBJ1-2 few TRBV6-5 . TGTGCCAGCAAGGGTTCGGAATACTATGGCTACACCTTC CASKGSEYYGYTF
TRBJ2-3 few TRBV20-1 . TGCAGTGCCCAGAGGGGGGGTGCAGCCCTCCGTGGGCAGTATTTT CSAQRGGAALRGQYF
TRBJ2-1 few TRBV6-6 . TGTGCCAGCAGTTACTCCGACTATAAAGAGACCCAGTTCTTC CASSYSDYKETQFF
TRBJ2-7 . TRBV20-1 TRBD2 TGCAGTGCAACGATAGCGGGACGGGCCATCTACGAGCAGTACTTC CSATIAGRAIYEQYF